The 9 T cell receptor beta chains below come from one sample, sequenced in a study of CD8+ T cells in alopecia areata. RNA was isolated and reverse transcribed to cDNA, the sequencing template. Clones were sequenced by immunoSEQ multiplex PCR, and TCRdb holds only the in-frame ones, with some missing. The repertoire holds about 110,000 clones, with 55% to 70% as singletons. Sequences were obtained from NKG2D-low CD8+ T cells sorted from blood. The receptors were gathered from a human donor with alopecia areata.

V is TRBV7-9 and J is TRBJ1-1; possibly TRBD1 for D (6 bases). V was shortened by 5 bases and J by 2 bases, with 15 bases between the two germline ends. The CDR3 spans 15 residues. Germline V gives CDR1 SEHNR, CDR2 FQNEAQ (reference sequence). The CDR3, as DNA: TGTGCCAGCAGCCCGAAGACAGGAGTAAACACTGAAGCTTTCTTT. It yields the protein CASSPKTGVNTEAFF.

This clone came up a few times. The genes are TRBV7-9 and TRBJ2-3; D is unclear. The V end lost 0 bases, the J end lost 1 base, and 11 bases lay between the germline ends. This CDR3 is built from 16 residues. Germline V gene data show CDR1 as SEHNR and CDR2 as FQNEAQ (reference sequence). The CDR3 DNA sequence: TGTGCCAGCAGCTTAGCTAGTCGGGCGCGCACAGATACGCAGTATTTT. Translation: CASSLASRARTDTQYF. The variable domain in full, completed from reference TRBV7-9 and TRBJ2-3, reads DTGVSQNPRHKITKRGQNVTFRCDPISEHNRLYWYRQTLGQGPEFLTYFQNEAQLEKSRLLSDRFSAERPKGSFSTLEIQRTEQGDSAMYLCASSLASRARTDTQYFGPGTRLTVL.

The rearrangement uses TRBV6-6 and TRBJ2-7; D remains unclear. The V end lost 5 bases, the J end lost 6 bases, and 17 bases lay between the germline ends. Germline-derived CDR1 and CDR2 are MNHNY and SVGAGI (reference sequence). The CDR3 runs to 14 residues. In nucleotides, the CDR3 is TGTGCCAGCAGTCCCCGAGGACGGTCGGGCGAGCAGTACTTC. The encoded protein is CASSPRGRSGEQYF.

The rearrangement links TRBV2 to TRBJ2-1, with D unresolved. The CDR3 covers 15 residues. Germline CDR1 and CDR2: SNHLY and FYNNEI. The V gene lost 0 bases and the J gene lost 0 bases, with 6 bases spanning the gap. The CDR3 DNA follows: TGTGCCAGCAGTGAAGCGGGTAGCTCCTACAATGAGCAGTTCTTC. This codes for CASSEAGSSYNEQFF.

Notes on this clone: In the same sample, other DNA sequences code for this CDR3. The rearrangement joins TRBV2 to TRBJ2-1, with D hard to call. This CDR3 comprises 16 residues. Germline V gene lookup returns CDR1 SNHLY and CDR2 FYNNEI. The V and J ends lost 3 bases and 0 bases respectively, with 12 bases between them. CDR3 nucleotide sequence: TGTGCCAGCAGTGAGTCGCCGTCGAGCTCCTACAATGAGCAGTTCTTC. It encodes CASSESPSSSYNEQFF.

CDR3 in amino acids: CSATDREDEQYF. The CDR3 region has the DNA TGCAGCGCTACGGACAGGGAAGACGAGCAGTACTTC. The chain couples TRBV29-1 to TRBJ2-5, with 8 nucleotides matching TRBD1. The DNA end is a closer match to TRBJ2-7, so the J assignment may be wrong. Germline assignment: CDR1 SQVTM and CDR2 ANQGSEA. CDR3 size: 12 residues.

The chain uses TRBV7-3 and TRBJ1-1, with D perhaps TRBD1 (6 bases). Germline V gives CDR1 SGHTA, CDR2 FQGTGA. This CDR3 has 13 residues. With 2 bases removed from V and 6 bases from J, the gap between germline ends came to 10 bases. The CDR3 sequence: CASSLGGGAEAFF. Here the CDR3 DNA reads TGTGCCAGCAGCTTAGGTGGGGGCGCTGAAGCTTTCTTT.

This clone has only one observation. The rearrangement links TRBV27 to TRBJ2-1; D gene unclear. This CDR3 is built from 12 residues. Germline V lookup: CDR1 MNHEY, CDR2 SMNVEV (reference sequence). V dropped 10 bases and J dropped 5 bases, with 12 bases sitting between them. The CDR3 DNA sequence: TGTGCCACCCTAGGGATCGACAATGAGCAGTTCTTC. Amino acid sequence: CATLGIDNEQFF.

The V and J genes are TRBV6-1 and TRBJ2-1; unclear D gene. Germline CDR1 and CDR2: MNHNS and SASEGT. Trimming removed 0 bases at V and 7 bases at J, with 4 bases between. CDR3 length: 12 residues. The CDR3 reads CASSEAANEQFF. Written as DNA, the CDR3 is TGTGCCAGCAGTGAAGCGGCTAATGAGCAGTTCTTC.